Shown below are 7 T cell receptor beta chains from a single sample sequenced in a study of T cell responses to AZD1222 COVID-19 vaccine. Profiling relied on immunoSEQ multiplex PCR, and the TCRdb table lists in-frame clones only, not all of them. The data hold over 150,000 clones, with about nine tenths observed a single time. Sequenced material: peripheral blood, taken on day 0 of AZD1222 vaccination. These receptors were collected from an adult in good health.

The sample holds one count of this clone. This sequence joins TRBV19 and TRBJ1-2; weak D call: TRBD1 (6 bases). Germline V CDR1 and CDR2: LNHDA, SQIVND (reference sequence). This CDR3 has 13 residues. The V end was cut by 5 bases, the J end by 4 bases, with 11 bases between. CDR3: CASSGRGGYGYTF. The CDR3 coding sequence is TGTGCCAGTAGTGGCAGGGGTGGCTATGGCTACACCTTC. Full variable domain (remainder filled in from reference TRBV19 and TRBJ1-2): DGGITQSPKYLFRKEGQNVTLSCEQNLNHDAMYWYRQDPGQGLRLIYYSQIVNDFQKGDIAEGYSVSREKKESFPLTVTSAQKNPTAFYLCASSGRGGYGYTFGSGTRLTVV.

The CDR3 spells CASSFGRLRTEAFF. The CDR3 bases are TGTGCCAGCAGTTTCGGCAGGCTCCGGACTGAAGCTTTCTTT. The chain has TRBV6-5 and TRBJ1-1; D not certain. This CDR3 spans 14 amino acids. Trimming removed 4 bases at V and 5 bases at J, with 14 bases between. CDR1 and CDR2 (germline): MNHEY, SVGAGI.

The rearrangement uses TRBV28 and TRBJ2-1, with TRBD2 matching 11 bases. V was clipped by 4 bases and J by 4 bases; unmatched bases: 3. The CDR3 is made up of 15 amino acids. Per germline, CDR1 MDHEN and CDR2 SYDVKM. The chain's CDR3 is CASSSLAGGYNEQFF. CDR3 sequence (DNA): TGTGCCAGCAGTTCTCTAGCGGGGGGTTACAATGAGCAGTTCTTC.

This chain connects TRBV15 to TRBJ2-3; a possible D gene is TRBD2 (5 bases). From germline, CDR1 is LNHNV and CDR2 YYDKDF (reference sequence). CDR3 size: 16 residues. Trimming left V 0 bases short and J 3 bases short, with 13 bases between. This chain's CDR3 is CATSRDRRRGTDTQYF. In DNA form, the CDR3 reads TGTGCCACCAGCAGAGATCGGCGAAGAGGGACAGATACGCAGTATTTT.

J is TRBJ1-6 and V is TRBV11-2, with 10 bases that match TRBD1. Germline V gene sequence: CDR1 SGHAT, CDR2 FQNNGV. The V segment lost 2 bases and the J segment 9 bases; nucleotides outside the gene matches: 7. This CDR3 contains 16 residues. CDR3 region: CASSLIGDRGVSPLHF. The CDR3 DNA sequence: TGTGCCAGCAGCTTAATAGGGGACAGGGGAGTTTCACCCCTCCACTTT.

CDR3 bases: TGTGCCAGCAGCCATTTAATAGGGGGACTAGCGGGGCCTTTCTCCTACGAGCAGTACTTC. Encoded protein: CASSHLIGGLAGPFSYEQYF. The V and J genes are TRBV3-1 (or the pseudogene TRBV3-2) and TRBJ2-7; TRBD2 agrees at 13 bases. The CDR3 is made up of 20 amino acids. Germline-derived CDR1 and CDR2 are LGHDT and YNNKEL (reference sequence). V gave up 3 bases and J gave up 0 bases; unmatched junction bases: 14.

The chain combines TRBV3-1 (or the pseudogene TRBV3-2) with TRBJ2-2, with a tentative D call TRBD1 (5 bases). The CDR3 has 17 amino acids. From germline, CDR1 is LGHDT and CDR2 YNNKEL (reference sequence). Deletions cut 2 bases from V and 0 bases from J, with 13 bases between. The CDR3 DNA reads as TGTGCCAGCAGCCAAAGATCCGGACATTCGAACACCGGGGAGCTGTTTTTT. This gives the protein CASSQRSGHSNTGELFF.